This is a list of T cell receptor beta chains from one sample in a study of blood T cell repertoires in COVID-19. The data were produced by immunoSEQ multiplex PCR, yet TCRdb's version contains in-frame clones alone and is incomplete. Of approximately 53,000 clones in the sample, over 80% were seen once. The sample comprised peripheral blood. These receptors originate from a man aged 35 to 55 with acute or convalescent COVID-19. Both conserved end residues are part of each CDR3. Fields, in order: V gene, J gene, clone size, D gene, CDR3 DNA, CDR3 protein. D genes are given only for firm matches. The size entry is marked missing in some rows and otherwise reads once, few, many or a size class.

v_call: TRBV29-1; j_call: TRBJ1-3; clone_size: NA; d_call: TRBD1; cdr3_nt: TGCAGCGTTCCCGGACAGGAGTATAACACCATATATTTT; cdr3_aa: CSVPGQEYNTIYF
v_call: TRBV11-2; j_call: TRBJ1-4; clone_size: NA; d_call: NA; cdr3_nt: TGTGCCAGCAGCTTAGGGCAGGGAAGTGAAAAACTGTTTTTT; cdr3_aa: CASSLGQGSEKLFF
v_call: TRBV28; j_call: TRBJ1-4; clone_size: once; d_call: NA; cdr3_nt: TGTGCCAGCAGCTCATCACGCGGGGGACGAGAAAAACTGTTTTTT; cdr3_aa: CASSSSRGGREKLFF
v_call: TRBV3-1/TRBV3-2; j_call: TRBJ1-6; clone_size: NA; d_call: NA; cdr3_nt: TGTGCCAGCAGCCAATCGGCATTTGGGGGGTCACCCCTCCACTTT; cdr3_aa: CASSQSAFGGSPLHF
v_call: TRBV9; j_call: TRBJ1-2; clone_size: NA; d_call: NA; cdr3_nt: TGTGCCAGCAGCCCCCAGGGAGGCTATGGCTACACCTTC; cdr3_aa: CASSPQGGYGYTF
v_call: TRBV7-9; j_call: TRBJ1-3; clone_size: NA; d_call: TRBD1; cdr3_nt: TGTGCCAGCAGCTACTCCGCACAGGGGGACACCATATATTTT; cdr3_aa: CASSYSAQGDTIYF
v_call: TRBV14; j_call: TRBJ2-3; clone_size: NA; d_call: NA; cdr3_nt: TGTGCCAGCAGTGTAGGCGCCGGACTCACCTTCACAGATACGCAGTATTTT; cdr3_aa: CASSVGAGLTFTDTQYF
v_call: TRBV5-8; j_call: TRBJ1-5; clone_size: NA; d_call: NA; cdr3_nt: TGTGCCAGCAGCTTGGAAATTACAGGGTTGAGCAATCAGCCCCAGCATTTT; cdr3_aa: CASSLEITGLSNQPQHF
v_call: TRBV18; j_call: TRBJ1-2; clone_size: NA; d_call: TRBD1; cdr3_nt: TGTGCCAGCTCACAGGGACAGGTTAACTATGGCTACACCTTC; cdr3_aa: CASSQGQVNYGYTF
v_call: TRBV5-1; j_call: TRBJ1-1; clone_size: NA; d_call: NA; cdr3_nt: TGCGCCAGCAGCCAGGAGGGCCCAGGGTATACGAACACTGAAGCTTTCTTT; cdr3_aa: CASSQEGPGYTNTEAFF
v_call: TRBV5-4; j_call: TRBJ1-3; clone_size: NA; d_call: NA; cdr3_nt: TGTGCCAGCAGCTCTCCGACAGGCTCTGGAAACACCATATATTTT; cdr3_aa: CASSSPTGSGNTIYF
v_call: TRBV19; j_call: TRBJ1-5; clone_size: NA; d_call: NA; cdr3_nt: TGTGCCAGTAGTTTTATCAATCAGCCCCAGCATTTT; cdr3_aa: CASSFINQPQHF
v_call: TRBV18; j_call: TRBJ2-6; clone_size: NA; d_call: TRBD2; cdr3_nt: TGTGCCTCATCACCACGGGAGGGGACCAACGTCCTGACTTTC; cdr3_aa: CASSPREGTNVLTF
v_call: TRBV18; j_call: TRBJ1-1; clone_size: NA; d_call: NA; cdr3_nt: TGTGCCAGCTCACAGGGGACGGGGGTGAACACTGAAGCTTTCTTT; cdr3_aa: CASSQGTGVNTEAFF
v_call: TRBV19; j_call: TRBJ2-5; clone_size: NA; d_call: TRBD2; cdr3_nt: TGTGCCAGTATGAGGACTAGCGGGGGGGTTCCAGAGACCCAGTACTTC; cdr3_aa: CASMRTSGGVPETQYF
v_call: TRBV6-6; j_call: TRBJ1-5; clone_size: once; d_call: TRBD1; cdr3_nt: TGTGCCACTCAAGACAGGGTTGGAAATCAGCCCCAGCATTTT; cdr3_aa: CATQDRVGNQPQHF
v_call: TRBV5-6; j_call: TRBJ1-2; clone_size: NA; d_call: NA; cdr3_nt: TGTGCCAGCAGCGTCGACGGGAGGTCCTATGGCTACACCTTC; cdr3_aa: CASSVDGRSYGYTF
v_call: TRBV5-1; j_call: TRBJ2-6; clone_size: NA; d_call: NA; cdr3_nt: TGCGCCAGCAGCTTGCGTGTCTCTGGGGCCAACGTCCTGACTTTC; cdr3_aa: CASSLRVSGANVLTF
v_call: TRBV10-2; j_call: TRBJ1-2; clone_size: once; d_call: NA; cdr3_nt: TGCGCCAGCAGTGACGGGGTATGGGGCTACACCTTC; cdr3_aa: CASSDGVWGYTF
v_call: TRBV6-2/TRBV6-3; j_call: TRBJ2-6; clone_size: NA; d_call: TRBD1; cdr3_nt: TGTGCCAGCAGTCTTCTAACGACAGGGACTGGGGCCAACGTCCTGACTTTC; cdr3_aa: CASSLLTTGTGANVLTF
v_call: TRBV10-3; j_call: TRBJ1-1; clone_size: NA; d_call: NA; cdr3_nt: TGTGCCATCAGTGATCCTGACGGGAACTGGAACACTGAAGCTTTCTTT; cdr3_aa: CAISDPDGNWNTEAFF
v_call: TRBV5-1; j_call: TRBJ2-3; clone_size: NA; d_call: TRBD1; cdr3_nt: TGCGCCAGCAGCGACGGAACGGGACAGGGTGTAACAGATACGCAGTATTTT; cdr3_aa: CASSDGTGQGVTDTQYF
v_call: TRBV5-5; j_call: TRBJ1-1; clone_size: NA; d_call: NA; cdr3_nt: TGTGCCAGCAGCTTGGTAGGACAGCAAGCTTTCTTT; cdr3_aa: CASSLVGQQAFF
v_call: TRBV3-1/TRBV3-2; j_call: TRBJ2-1; clone_size: NA; d_call: NA; cdr3_nt: TGTGCCAGCAGCATTACTAGCAATGAGCAGTTCTTC; cdr3_aa: CASSITSNEQFF
v_call: TRBV3-1/TRBV3-2; j_call: TRBJ2-3; clone_size: NA; d_call: NA; cdr3_nt: TGTGCCAGCAGCGATTTCTCTACTAGCCCGGATACGCAGTATTTT; cdr3_aa: CASSDFSTSPDTQYF
v_call: TRBV6-5; j_call: TRBJ2-7; clone_size: NA; d_call: TRBD2; cdr3_nt: TGTGCCAGCATTCTGGGACTAGCGGGAAGTCGCGAGCAGTACTTC; cdr3_aa: CASILGLAGSREQYF
v_call: TRBV4-2; j_call: TRBJ2-2; clone_size: NA; d_call: TRBD2; cdr3_nt: TGTGCCAGCAGCCAAGCGGGGACTAGCGGGGTCCCCGGGGAGCTGTTTTTT; cdr3_aa: CASSQAGTSGVPGELFF
v_call: TRBV27; j_call: TRBJ2-6; clone_size: NA; d_call: TRBD1; cdr3_nt: TGTGCCAGCCGACAGGGGGCGAGTGGGGCCAACGTCCTGACTTTC; cdr3_aa: CASRQGASGANVLTF
v_call: TRBV6-5; j_call: TRBJ2-5; clone_size: NA; d_call: TRBD2; cdr3_nt: TGTGCCAGCAGTATTAGCGGGAGGGCAGAGACCCAGTACTTC; cdr3_aa: CASSISGRAETQYF
v_call: TRBV7-9; j_call: TRBJ2-2; clone_size: once; d_call: NA; cdr3_nt: TGTGCCAGCAGCGTAACTACAGGGTTCAGGGAGCTGTTTTTT; cdr3_aa: CASSVTTGFRELFF
v_call: TRBV2; j_call: TRBJ2-1; clone_size: NA; d_call: TRBD1; cdr3_nt: TGTGCCAGCACAGGGGACAGGGGCTACAATGAGCAGTTCTTC; cdr3_aa: CASTGDRGYNEQFF
v_call: TRBV29-1; j_call: TRBJ1-5; clone_size: NA; d_call: NA; cdr3_nt: TGCAGCGTTGACTTTGGCCAAAACCAAGCCCAGCATTTT; cdr3_aa: CSVDFGQNQAQHF